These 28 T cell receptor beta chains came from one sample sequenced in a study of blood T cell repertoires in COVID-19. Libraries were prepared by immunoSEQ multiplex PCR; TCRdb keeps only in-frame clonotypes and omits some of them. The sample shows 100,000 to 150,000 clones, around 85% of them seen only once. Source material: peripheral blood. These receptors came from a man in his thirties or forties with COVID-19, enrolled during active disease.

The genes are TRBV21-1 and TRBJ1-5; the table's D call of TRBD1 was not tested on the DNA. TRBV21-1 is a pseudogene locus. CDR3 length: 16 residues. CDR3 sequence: CASSGAPGQRYQPQHF. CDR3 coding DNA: TGTGCCAGCAGCGGGGCCCCGGGACAGAGATATCAGCCCCAGCATTTT.

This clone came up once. CDR3 loop: CASRPTDRLTGELFF. CDR3 nucleotide sequence: TGTGCCAGCAGACCAACTGACAGGCTGACCGGGGAGCTGTTTTTT. The chain employs TRBV28 and TRBJ2-2, with a tentative D call TRBD1 (6 bases). The CDR3 runs to 15 residues. Trimming pared 6 bases from V and 5 bases from J, leaving 16 bases between. Germline loops: CDR1 MDHEN, CDR2 SYDVKM.

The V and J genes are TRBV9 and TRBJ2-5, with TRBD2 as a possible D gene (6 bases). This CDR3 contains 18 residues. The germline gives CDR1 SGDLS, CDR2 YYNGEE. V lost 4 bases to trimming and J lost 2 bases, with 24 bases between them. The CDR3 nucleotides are TGTGCCAGCAGCCCCCGTCCGAGGACTACCGGGGGACAAGAGACCCAGTACTTC. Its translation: CASSPRPRTTGGQETQYF.

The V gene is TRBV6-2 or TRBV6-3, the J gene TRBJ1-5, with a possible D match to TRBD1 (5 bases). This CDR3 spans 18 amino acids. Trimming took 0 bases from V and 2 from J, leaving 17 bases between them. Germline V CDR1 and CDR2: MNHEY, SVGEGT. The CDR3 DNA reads TGTGCCAGCAGTTACTCGAATGTAGGGGTCCGGGGCAATCAGCCCCAGCATTTT. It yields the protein CASSYSNVGVRGNQPQHF.

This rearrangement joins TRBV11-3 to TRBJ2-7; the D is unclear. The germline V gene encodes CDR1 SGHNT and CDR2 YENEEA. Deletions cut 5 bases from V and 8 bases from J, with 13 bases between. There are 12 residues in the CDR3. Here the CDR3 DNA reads TGTGCCAGCAGCCGCCGACCAGGCCAGCAGTACTTC. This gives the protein CASSRRPGQQYF.

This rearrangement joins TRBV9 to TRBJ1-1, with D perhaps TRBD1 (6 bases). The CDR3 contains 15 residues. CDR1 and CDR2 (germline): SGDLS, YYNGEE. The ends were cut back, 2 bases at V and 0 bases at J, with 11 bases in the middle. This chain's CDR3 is CASSVMDSMNTEAFF. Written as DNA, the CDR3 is TGTGCCAGCAGCGTTATGGACAGCATGAACACTGAAGCTTTCTTT.

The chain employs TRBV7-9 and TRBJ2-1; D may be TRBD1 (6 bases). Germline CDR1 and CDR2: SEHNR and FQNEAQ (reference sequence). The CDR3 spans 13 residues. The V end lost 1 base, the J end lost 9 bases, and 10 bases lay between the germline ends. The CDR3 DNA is TGTGCCAGCAGCTTAGTGGGGGCGCCTGAGCAGTTCTTC. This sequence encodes CASSLVGAPEQFF.

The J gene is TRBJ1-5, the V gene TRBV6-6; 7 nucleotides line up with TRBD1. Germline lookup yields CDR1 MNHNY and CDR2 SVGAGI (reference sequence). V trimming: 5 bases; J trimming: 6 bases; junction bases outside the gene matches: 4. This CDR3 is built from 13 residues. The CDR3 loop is CASSASGGQPQHF. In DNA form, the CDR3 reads TGTGCCAGCAGTGCCTCAGGGGGTCAGCCCCAGCATTTT.

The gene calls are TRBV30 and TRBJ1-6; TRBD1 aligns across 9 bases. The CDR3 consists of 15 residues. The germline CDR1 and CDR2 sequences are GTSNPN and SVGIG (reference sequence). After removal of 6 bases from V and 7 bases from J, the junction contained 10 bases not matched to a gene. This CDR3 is CACITSGQGNSPLHF. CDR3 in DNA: TGTGCCTGTATCACCTCAGGACAGGGGAATTCACCCCTCCACTTT.

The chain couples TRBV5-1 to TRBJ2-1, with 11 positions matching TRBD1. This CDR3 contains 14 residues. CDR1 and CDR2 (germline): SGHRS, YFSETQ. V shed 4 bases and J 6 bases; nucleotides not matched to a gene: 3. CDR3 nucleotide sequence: TGCGCCAGCAGCCTGGGACAGGGGGTCAATGAGCAGTTCTTC. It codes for CASSLGQGVNEQFF.

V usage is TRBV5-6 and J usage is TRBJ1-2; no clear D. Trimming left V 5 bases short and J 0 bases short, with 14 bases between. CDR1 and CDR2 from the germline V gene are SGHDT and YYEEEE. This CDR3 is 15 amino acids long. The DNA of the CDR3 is TGTGCCAGCAGTCCCTATGACCGGGCTAACTATGGCTACACCTTC. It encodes CASSPYDRANYGYTF.

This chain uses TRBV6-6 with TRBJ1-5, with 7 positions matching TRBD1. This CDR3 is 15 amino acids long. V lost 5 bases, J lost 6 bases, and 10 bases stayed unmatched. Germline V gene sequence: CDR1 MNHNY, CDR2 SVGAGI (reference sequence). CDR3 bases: TGTGCCAGCAGTAGGACGACAGGGAATAGTCAGCCCCAGCATTTT. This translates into CASSRTTGNSQPQHF.

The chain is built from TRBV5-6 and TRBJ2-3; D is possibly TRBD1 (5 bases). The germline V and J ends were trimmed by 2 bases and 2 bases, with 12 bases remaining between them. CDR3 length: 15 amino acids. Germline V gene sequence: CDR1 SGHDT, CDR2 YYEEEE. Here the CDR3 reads CASSFGANPTDTQYF. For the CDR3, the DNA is TGTGCCAGCAGCTTTGGGGCTAACCCCACAGATACGCAGTATTTT.

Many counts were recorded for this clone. DNA of the CDR3: TGCGCCAGCAGTGACGGACAGGGGGCTTCTGGAAACACCATATATTTT. It yields the protein CASSDGQGASGNTIYF. The chain recombines TRBV10-1 with TRBJ1-3, with 11 positions matching TRBD1. The CDR3 runs to 16 residues. Trimming at V came to 3 bases and at J to 1 base, leaving 2 bases not matched to a gene. The germline gives CDR1 WNHNN, CDR2 SYGVQD (reference sequence).

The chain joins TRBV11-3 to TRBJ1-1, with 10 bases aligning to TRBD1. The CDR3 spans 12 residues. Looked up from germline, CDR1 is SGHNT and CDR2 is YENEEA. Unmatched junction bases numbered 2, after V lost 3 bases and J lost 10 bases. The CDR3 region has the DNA TGTGCCAGCAGCTTCCGGGACAGGGGAGCTTTCTTT. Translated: CASSFRDRGAFF.

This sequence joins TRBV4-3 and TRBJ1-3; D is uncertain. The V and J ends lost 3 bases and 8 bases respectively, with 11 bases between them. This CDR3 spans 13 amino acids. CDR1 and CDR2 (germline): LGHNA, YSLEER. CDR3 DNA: TGCGCCAGCAGCCAGACCCGTCAGGACACCATATATTTT. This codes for CASSQTRQDTIYF.

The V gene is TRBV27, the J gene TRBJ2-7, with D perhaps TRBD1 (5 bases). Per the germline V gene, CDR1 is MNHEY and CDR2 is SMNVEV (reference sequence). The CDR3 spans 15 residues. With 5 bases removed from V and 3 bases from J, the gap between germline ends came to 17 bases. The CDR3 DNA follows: TGTGCCAGCAGTACAAACAGGTCCCCTAACTACGAGCAGTACTTC. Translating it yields CASSTNRSPNYEQYF.

CDR3 sequence (DNA): TGCATTACGGACAAAGCTTTCTTT. Its protein is CITDKAFF. The chain is built from TRBV20-1 and TRBJ1-1; perhaps TRBD1 as D (5 bases). This CDR3 has 8 amino acids. Germline lookup yields CDR1 DFQATT and CDR2 SNEGSKA (reference sequence).

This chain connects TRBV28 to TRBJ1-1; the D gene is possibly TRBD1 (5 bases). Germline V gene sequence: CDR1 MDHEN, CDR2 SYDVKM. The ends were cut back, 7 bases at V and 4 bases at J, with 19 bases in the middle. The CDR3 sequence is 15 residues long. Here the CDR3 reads CASTSGGEGSTEAFF. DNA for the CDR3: TGTGCCAGCACCTCGGGGGGGGAAGGGAGCACTGAAGCTTTCTTT.

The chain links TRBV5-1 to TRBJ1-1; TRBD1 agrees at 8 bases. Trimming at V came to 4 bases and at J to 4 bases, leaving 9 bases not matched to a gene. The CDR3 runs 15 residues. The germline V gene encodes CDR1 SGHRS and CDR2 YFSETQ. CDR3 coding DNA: TGCGCCAGCAGCGCGGGCGTACAGGGGGTCACTGAAGCTTTCTTT. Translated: CASSAGVQGVTEAFF.

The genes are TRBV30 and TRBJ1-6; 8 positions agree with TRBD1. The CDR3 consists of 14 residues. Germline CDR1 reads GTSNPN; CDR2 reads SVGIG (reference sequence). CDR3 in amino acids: CAGGAGGLNSPLHF. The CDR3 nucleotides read TGTGCTGGCGGGGCAGGGGGCTTAAATTCACCCCTCCACTTT.

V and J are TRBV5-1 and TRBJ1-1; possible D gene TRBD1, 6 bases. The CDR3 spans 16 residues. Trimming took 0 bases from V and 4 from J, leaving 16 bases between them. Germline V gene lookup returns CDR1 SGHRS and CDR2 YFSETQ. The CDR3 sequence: CASSLGTGTASTEAFF. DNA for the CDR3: TGCGCCAGCAGCTTGGGAACAGGGACGGCGTCCACTGAAGCTTTCTTT. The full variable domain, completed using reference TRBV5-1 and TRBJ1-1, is KAGVTQTPRYLIKTRGQQVTLSCSPISGHRSVSWYQQTPGQGLQFLFEYFSETQRNKGNFPGRFSGRQFSNSRSEMNVSTLELGDSALYLCASSLGTGTASTEAFFGQGTRLTVV.

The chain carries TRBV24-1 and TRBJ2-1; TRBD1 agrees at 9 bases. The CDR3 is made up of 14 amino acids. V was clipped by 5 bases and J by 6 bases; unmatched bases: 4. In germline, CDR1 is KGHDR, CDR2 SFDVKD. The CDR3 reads CATSAGTGLNEQFF. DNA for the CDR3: TGTGCCACCAGTGCCGGGACAGGGCTCAATGAGCAGTTCTTC.

In nucleotides, the CDR3 is TGTGCCATCAGTATTACAGGGAATTCACCCCTCCACTTT. Amino acid sequence: CAISITGNSPLHF. The chain uses TRBV10-3 and TRBJ1-6; TRBD1 is a possible D gene (6 bases). Germline-derived CDR1 and CDR2 are ENHRY and SYGVKD. Trimming removed 5 bases from V and 7 bases from J, with 9 bases in between. The CDR3 consists of 13 residues.

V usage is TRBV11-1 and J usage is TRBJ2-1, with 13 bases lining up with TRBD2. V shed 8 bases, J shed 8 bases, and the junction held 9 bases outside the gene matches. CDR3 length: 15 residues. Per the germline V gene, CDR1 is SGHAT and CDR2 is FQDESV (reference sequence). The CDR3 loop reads CASDRGLAGAYEQFF. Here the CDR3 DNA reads TGTGCCAGCGACAGAGGACTAGCGGGGGCCTATGAGCAGTTCTTC.

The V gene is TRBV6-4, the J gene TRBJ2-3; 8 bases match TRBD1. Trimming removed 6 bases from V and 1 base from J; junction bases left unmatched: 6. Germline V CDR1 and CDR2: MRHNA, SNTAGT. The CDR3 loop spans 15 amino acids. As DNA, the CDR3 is TGTGCCAGCAGCGGACAGGGCGGGGGCACAGATACGCAGTATTTT. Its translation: CASSGQGGGTDTQYF.

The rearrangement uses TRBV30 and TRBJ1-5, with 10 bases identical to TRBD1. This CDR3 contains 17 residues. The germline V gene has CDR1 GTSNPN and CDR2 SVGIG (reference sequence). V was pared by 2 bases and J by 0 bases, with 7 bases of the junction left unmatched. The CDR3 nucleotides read TGTGCCTGGAGTTCCGACAGGGGGCATTATAGCAATCAGCCCCAGCATTTT. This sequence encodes CAWSSDRGHYSNQPQHF.

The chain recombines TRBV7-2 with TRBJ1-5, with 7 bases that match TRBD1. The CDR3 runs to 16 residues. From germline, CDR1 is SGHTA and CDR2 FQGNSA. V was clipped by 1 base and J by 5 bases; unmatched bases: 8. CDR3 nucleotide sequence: TGTGCCAGCAGCTTAGGGCAGGGGGGTGAGTATCAGCCCCAGCATTTT. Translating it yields CASSLGQGGEYQPQHF.